Listed below are T cell receptor beta chains from one sample, sequenced in a study of T cell repertoires in cytomegalovirus infection. TCRdb fed the reads into MiXCR, producing one record per CDR3 protein. The sample has over 150,000 distinct CDR3 sequences, roughly a fifth seen once. The specimen sequenced was PBMCs. The receptor set was obtained from a human donor in good health (CMV status not recorded). Some clones in this sample may be carry-over from other donors' samples. Both conserved end residues are part of each CDR3. Each record gives: D gene, clone size, J gene, V gene, CDR3 protein, CDR3 DNA. D genes are given only for firm matches. The listing skips clone size in some rows; elsewhere it reads once, few, many or a size class.

d_call: -
clone_size: -
j_call: TRBJ1-5
v_call: TRBV27
cdr3_aa: CACRFRGGAEPQHF
cdr3_nt: TGTGCCTGCAGATTTAGGGGGGGCGCGGAGCCCCAGCATTTT

d_call: -
clone_size: -
j_call: TRBJ1-6
v_call: TRBV28
cdr3_aa: CASKQGLNNSPLHF
cdr3_nt: TGTGCCAGCAAGCAGGGTTTAAACAATTCACCCCTCCACTTT

d_call: -
clone_size: -
j_call: TRBJ1-4
v_call: TRBV12-3/TRBV12-4
cdr3_aa: CASAPMRQDPTNEKLFF
cdr3_nt: TGTGCCAGCGCGCCGATGAGACAGGACCCAACTAATGAAAAACTGTTTTTT

d_call: -
clone_size: few
j_call: TRBJ1-1
v_call: TRBV9
cdr3_aa: CASSADGYTEAFF
cdr3_nt: TGTGCCAGCAGCGCCGACGGATACACTGAAGCTTTCTTT

d_call: TRBD1
clone_size: many
j_call: TRBJ1-5
v_call: TRBV28
cdr3_aa: CASSGQGHQPQHF
cdr3_nt: TGTGCCAGCAGTGGACAGGGTCATCAGCCCCAGCATTTT

d_call: TRBD2
clone_size: few
j_call: TRBJ2-2
v_call: TRBV7-9
cdr3_aa: CASSPWTSGTGELFF
cdr3_nt: TGTGCCAGCAGCCCGTGGACTAGCGGCACCGGGGAGCTGTTTTTT

d_call: -
clone_size: -
j_call: TRBJ2-1
v_call: TRBV4-2
cdr3_aa: CASSQELASVQFF
cdr3_nt: TGTGCCAGCAGCCAGGAGCTAGCTTCGGTGCAGTTCTTC

d_call: -
clone_size: few
j_call: TRBJ1-3
v_call: TRBV28
cdr3_aa: CASSSPALSPKSGNTIYF
cdr3_nt: TGTGCCAGCAGTTCACCTGCCCTGTCCCCTAAATCCGGAAACACCATATATTTT

d_call: TRBD1
clone_size: few
j_call: TRBJ2-2
v_call: TRBV7-2
cdr3_aa: CASSLAKDRANTGELSF
cdr3_nt: TGTGCCAGCAGCTTAGCCAAAGACAGGGCGAACACCGGGGAGCTGTCTTTT

d_call: TRBD2
clone_size: -
j_call: TRBJ2-5
v_call: TRBV28
cdr3_aa: CASSSPGRGEETQYF
cdr3_nt: TGTGCCAGCAGTTCCCCCGGGAGGGGAGAAGAGACCCAGTACTTC

d_call: -
clone_size: -
j_call: TRBJ2-1
v_call: TRBV5-1
cdr3_aa: CASSLDDVKYNEQFF
cdr3_nt: TGCGCCAGCAGCTTGGACGACGTTAAGTACAATGAGCAGTTCTTC

d_call: TRBD2
clone_size: many
j_call: TRBJ2-7
v_call: TRBV7-2
cdr3_aa: CASSLALVAGASYEQYF
cdr3_nt: TGTGCCAGCAGCTTAGCGTTGGTAGCGGGAGCCTCCTACGAGCAGTACTTC

d_call: -
clone_size: -
j_call: TRBJ2-2
v_call: TRBV5-1
cdr3_aa: CASSLGTPGELFF
cdr3_nt: TGCGCCAGCAGCTTGGGGACCCCGGGGGAGCTGTTTTTT

d_call: -
clone_size: -
j_call: TRBJ2-2
v_call: TRBV7-9
cdr3_aa: CASSFPRTKTNTGELFF
cdr3_nt: TGTGCCAGCAGCTTTCCTCGCACAAAGACGAACACCGGGGAGCTGTTTTTT

d_call: -
clone_size: many
j_call: TRBJ1-6
v_call: TRBV12-3/TRBV12-4
cdr3_aa: CASSFARVNSPLHF
cdr3_nt: TGTGCCAGCAGTTTCGCCAGGGTAAATTCACCCCTCCACTTT

d_call: TRBD2
clone_size: many
j_call: TRBJ2-3
v_call: TRBV7-2
cdr3_aa: CASSPRGGAGTDTQYF
cdr3_nt: TGTGCCAGCAGCCCTCGCGGGGGGGCTGGCACAGATACGCAGTATTTT

d_call: TRBD2
clone_size: -
j_call: TRBJ2-1
v_call: TRBV24-1
cdr3_aa: CATSDPLAGGSLEQFF
cdr3_nt: TGTGCCACCAGTGACCCCCTAGCGGGAGGGAGTCTTGAGCAGTTCTTC

d_call: -
clone_size: -
j_call: TRBJ2-2
v_call: TRBV19
cdr3_aa: CASARTVNTGELFF
cdr3_nt: TGTGCCAGCGCCCGGACAGTTAACACCGGGGAGCTGTTTTTT

d_call: -
clone_size: -
j_call: TRBJ1-1
v_call: TRBV5-4
cdr3_aa: CASSFAGAVNTEAFF
cdr3_nt: TGTGCCAGCAGCTTTGCAGGGGCGGTGAACACTGAAGCTTTCTTT

d_call: -
clone_size: many
j_call: TRBJ1-2
v_call: TRBV7-2
cdr3_aa: CASSPQTANYGYTF
cdr3_nt: TGTGCCAGCAGTCCCCAGACAGCGAACTATGGCTACACCTTC

d_call: TRBD1
clone_size: few
j_call: TRBJ2-2
v_call: TRBV6-5
cdr3_aa: CASINSGGGNTGELFF
cdr3_nt: TGTGCCAGCATCAACTCAGGGGGTGGGAACACCGGGGAGCTGTTTTTT

d_call: -
clone_size: many
j_call: TRBJ1-5
v_call: TRBV7-2
cdr3_aa: CASSLGAGRVNQPQHF
cdr3_nt: TGTGCCAGCAGCTTAGGGGCAGGGCGGGTAAATCAGCCCCAGCATTTT

d_call: TRBD1
clone_size: few
j_call: TRBJ2-7
v_call: TRBV25-1
cdr3_aa: CASSASLGQGWYEQYF
cdr3_nt: TGTGCCAGCAGTGCATCCCTAGGACAGGGGTGGTACGAGCAGTACTTC

d_call: TRBD1
clone_size: few
j_call: TRBJ1-1
v_call: TRBV6-5
cdr3_aa: CASSLTGGYTEAFF
cdr3_nt: TGTGCCAGCAGCTTGACAGGGGGGTACACTGAAGCTTTCTTT

d_call: -
clone_size: -
j_call: TRBJ2-5
v_call: TRBV4-1
cdr3_aa: CASSQLSQETQYF
cdr3_nt: TGCGCCAGCAGCCAACTGTCCCAAGAGACCCAGTACTTC

d_call: TRBD1
clone_size: -
j_call: TRBJ2-7
v_call: TRBV7-9
cdr3_aa: CASSTGGQGAPQYF
cdr3_nt: TGTGCCAGCAGCACCGGTGGGCAGGGGGCACCGCAGTACTTC

d_call: -
clone_size: few
j_call: TRBJ2-3
v_call: TRBV7-3
cdr3_aa: CASSDTRSDTQYF
cdr3_nt: TGTGCCAGCAGCGACACCCGGTCAGATACGCAGTATTTT

d_call: -
clone_size: many
j_call: TRBJ2-1
v_call: TRBV5-1
cdr3_aa: CASSLGGASNEQFF
cdr3_nt: TGTGCCAGCAGCTTAGGAGGCGCGAGCAATGAGCAGTTCTTC